These 18 T cell receptor beta chains share one sample of origin, sequenced in a study of blood T cells in healthy people across ages. A second 7 to 11 cycle PCR used barcoded and J-beta primers. TCRdb called the 5' RACE reads again in MiXCR, with one record for every CDR3 protein. The sample lists about a million distinct CDR3 sequences, 45% to 60% seen once, with about a fifth in the top ten. The specimen sequenced was blood. These receptors were collected from a woman aged 55-70 years in good health.

This clonotype has more than one count but fewer than ten. The chain has TRBV20-1 and TRBJ2-3; 8 bases map to TRBD1. In germline, CDR1 is DFQATT, CDR2 SNEGSKA (reference sequence). CDR3 size: 18 residues. The CDR3 nucleotides read TGCAGCCACACCTCTTTGGACAGGGACGATACTAGCACAGATACGCAGTATTTT. Its protein is CSHTSLDRDDTSTDTQYF.

This clonotype has only a few counts. The rearrangement uses TRBV7-2 and TRBJ2-7; 9 nucleotides align to TRBD2. The junction had 12 bases not matched to a gene; V was cut back by 2 bases and J by 7 bases. This CDR3 comprises 16 residues. In germline, CDR1 is SGHTA, CDR2 FQGNSA. The CDR3: CASSLIPLAGLWEQYF. The CDR3 bases are TGTGCCAGCAGCTTAATCCCCCTAGCGGGACTTTGGGAGCAGTACTTC.

This chain links TRBV29-1 with TRBJ2-1; 8 bases line up with TRBD2. Germline trimming cut 1 base from V and 8 bases from J; bases unmatched to any gene: 10. The CDR3 extends over 15 amino acids. CDR1 is SQVTM, CDR2 ANQGSEA, per germline. CDR3 residues: CSVEAGLAPLDEQFF. The CDR3 DNA reads TGCAGCGTTGAAGCAGGACTAGCTCCTTTGGATGAGCAGTTCTTC.

This clonotype was seen a few times. The rearrangement joins TRBV7-2 to TRBJ2-7; 7 bases are a match to TRBD1. The V gene's germline CDR1 is SGHTA and CDR2 FQGNSA. The CDR3 is made up of 15 amino acids. Losses at the gene ends were 0 bases for V and 5 bases for J; bases not matched to a gene: 7. This chain's CDR3 is CASSLAGGAVHEQYF. CDR3 in DNA: TGTGCCAGCAGCTTAGCAGGGGGCGCGGTCCACGAGCAGTACTTC.

The gene calls are TRBV15 and TRBJ2-4; TRBD1 matches 9 bases. The ends lost 1 base at V and 13 bases at J; junction bases unmatched: 11. Germline loops: CDR1 LNHNV, CDR2 YYDKDF (reference sequence). The CDR3 spans 15 residues. As DNA, the CDR3 is TGTGCCACCAGCAGAGGACCGGGACAGGGTGGGGAGCAGTACTTC. This codes for CATSRGPGQGGEQYF.

This clonotype was seen ten or more times. V and J are TRBV27 and TRBJ2-7; tentative D call: TRBD1 (5 bases). The germline V gene encodes CDR1 MNHEY and CDR2 SMNVEV (reference sequence). The CDR3 sequence is 13 residues long. The V end was cut by 8 bases, the J end by 1 base, with 12 bases between. CDR3 sequence: CASRLSGSYEQYF. In nucleotides, the CDR3 is TGTGCCAGCCGATTGTCAGGGTCCTACGAGCAGTACTTC.

The V and J genes are TRBV18 and TRBJ2-4; D is ambiguous. Trimming took 5 bases from V and 0 from J, leaving 8 bases between them. Germline CDR1 is KGHSH and CDR2 is LQKENI. This CDR3 is built from 14 residues. The CDR3: CASSGDLAKNIQYF. The CDR3 DNA reads as TGTGCCAGCTCAGGAGATCTAGCCAAAAACATTCAGTACTTC.

The chain is built from TRBV14 and TRBJ2-7, with a weak D call TRBD1 (6 bases). Trimming shortened V by 3 bases and J by 12 bases, and 12 bases separated the two germline ends. This CDR3 has 11 residues. The germline CDR1 and CDR2 sequences are SGHDN and FVKESK. CDR3: CASSHLGQPYF. The CDR3 nucleotides read TGTGCCAGCAGCCATTTAGGACAGCCGTACTTC.

This chain links TRBV24-1 with TRBJ2-7, with D perhaps assigned TRBD1 or TRBD2 (5 bases each). Germline lookup yields CDR1 KGHDR and CDR2 SFDVKD. Deletions cut 6 bases from V and 2 bases from J, with 13 bases between. This CDR3 has 14 residues. The CDR3: CATSPGRDPYEQYF. The DNA of the CDR3 is TGTGCCACCAGTCCGGGCAGGGACCCCTACGAGCAGTACTTC.

This clonotype was recorded only once. At one boundary the junction diverges from the germline segment, which might be a read error. V gene TRBV27 combines with J gene TRBJ1-6, with D possibly being TRBD1 (6 bases). The germline CDR1 and CDR2 sequences are MNHEY and SMNVEV (reference sequence). This CDR3 contains 15 residues. DNA of the CDR3: TGTGCCGGCAGTATTGCTAGGGGGGGAAATTCACCCCTCCACTTT. Translation: CAGSIARGGNSPLHF.

A note on this clonotype: One end of the junction fails to match germline, which may point to a read error. This chain connects TRBV12-3 or TRBV12-4 to TRBJ2-7, with D tentatively TRBD2 (5 bases). The length of the CDR3 is 11 residues. Here the CDR3 DNA reads TGTGCCAGCAGCGAGGGAGCACTTTCGTTCTTC. Translated: CASSEGALSFF.

Only a few counts were recorded for this clonotype. The rearrangement uses TRBV7-9 and TRBJ2-1, with 9 bases aligning to TRBD2. Germline V gene lookup returns CDR1 SEHNR and CDR2 FQNEAQ (reference sequence). The CDR3 totals 15 residues. Trimming removed 3 bases from V and 9 bases from J; junction bases left unmatched: 9. Here the CDR3 DNA reads TGTGCCAGCAGCTTCGGACTAGCGTCAAAGGGTGAGCAGTTCTTC. Amino acid sequence: CASSFGLASKGEQFF.

This clonotype has only a few counts. The chain couples TRBV29-1 to TRBJ2-1; D gene ambiguous. V was trimmed by 4 bases and J by 0 bases, leaving 7 bases between them. CDR3 size: 13 residues. Germline values: CDR1 SQVTM, CDR2 ANQGSEA. Here the CDR3 reads CSVVYSSYNEQFF. Here the CDR3 DNA reads TGCAGCGTTGTCTACAGCTCCTACAATGAGCAGTTCTTC.

DNA of the CDR3: TGTGCCAGCAGCTTCCGGAACTACAGGGTAGGAGGCTACACCTTC. Protein product: CASSFRNYRVGGYTF. The V and J genes are TRBV7-2 and TRBJ1-2, with D possibly TRBD1 on 6 matching bases. V dropped 3 bases and J dropped 8 bases, with 19 bases sitting between them. CDR1 is SGHTA, CDR2 FQGNSA, per germline. CDR3 length equals 15 residues.

This clonotype was detected only once. The CDR3 loop is CSVVADPHYLQNGYTF. Here the CDR3 DNA reads TGCAGCGTTGTAGCTGACCCACACTATCTCCAAAACGGCTACACCTTC. V and J are TRBV29-1 and TRBJ1-2; D ambiguous. The CDR3 is 16 amino acids. Germline loops: CDR1 SQVTM, CDR2 ANQGSEA. Between the trimmed V and J ends, which lost 4 bases and 8 bases, there was a span of 26 bases.

As regards this clonotype: A much larger clone is a single base away; this may be a read error. This chain links TRBV21-1 with TRBJ2-5. The end of the DNA fits TRBJ2-7 better, so the J call may be wrong. TRBV21-1 is assigned pseudogene status. The CDR3 runs 12 residues. The CDR3, as DNA: TGTGCCGGCAGCCTACATACCTACGAGCAGTACTTC. It translates to CAGSLHTYEQYF.

The V and J genes are TRBV10-3 and TRBJ2-7, with TRBD2 matching 7 bases. Germline lookup yields CDR1 ENHRY and CDR2 SYGVKD. The length of the CDR3 is 13 residues. V lost 7 bases to trimming and J lost 2 bases; unmatched junction nucleotides: 5. The CDR3 coding sequence is TGTGCCATCACTAGCGGAGGTCCCTACGAGCAGTACTTC. The encoded protein is CAITSGGPYEQYF.

The CDR3 loop reads CASSYHSGTDTQYF. CDR3 coding DNA: TGTGCCAGCAGTTATCATTCGGGCACAGATACGCAGTATTTT. The rearrangement uses TRBV6-2 or TRBV6-3 and TRBJ2-3; D gene uncertain. The V and J ends lost 3 bases and 1 base respectively, with 8 bases between them. The CDR3 sequence is 14 residues long. Germline CDR1 and CDR2: MNHEY and SVGEGT.